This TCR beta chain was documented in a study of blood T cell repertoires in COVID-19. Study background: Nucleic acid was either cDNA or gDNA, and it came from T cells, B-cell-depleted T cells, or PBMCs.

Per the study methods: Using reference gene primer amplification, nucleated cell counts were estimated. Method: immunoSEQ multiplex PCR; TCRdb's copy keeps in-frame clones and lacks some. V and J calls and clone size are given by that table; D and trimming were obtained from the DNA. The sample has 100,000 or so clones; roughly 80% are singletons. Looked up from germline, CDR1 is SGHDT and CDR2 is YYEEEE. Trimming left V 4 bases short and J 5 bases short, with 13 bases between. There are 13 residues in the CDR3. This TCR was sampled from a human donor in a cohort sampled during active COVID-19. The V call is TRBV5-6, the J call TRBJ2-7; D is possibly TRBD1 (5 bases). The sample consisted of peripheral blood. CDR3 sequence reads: CASSLVGADEQYF. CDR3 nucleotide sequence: TGTGCCAGCAGCCTAGTAGGGGCGGACGAGCAGTACTTC.